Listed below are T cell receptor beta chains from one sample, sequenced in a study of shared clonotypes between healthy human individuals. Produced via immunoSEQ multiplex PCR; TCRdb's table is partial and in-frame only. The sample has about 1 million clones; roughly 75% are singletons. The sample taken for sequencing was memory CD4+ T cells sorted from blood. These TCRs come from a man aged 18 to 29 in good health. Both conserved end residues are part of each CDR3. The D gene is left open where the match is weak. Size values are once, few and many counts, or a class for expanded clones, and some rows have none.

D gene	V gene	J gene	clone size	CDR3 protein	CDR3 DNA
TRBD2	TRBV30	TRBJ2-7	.	CAWSVSRTSGIYEQYF	TGTGCCTGGAGTGTATCCCGGACTAGCGGGATCTACGAGCAGTACTTC
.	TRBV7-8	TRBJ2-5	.	CASSVTQGAGTQYF	TGTGCCAGCAGCGTAACACAGGGAGCGGGGACCCAGTACTTC
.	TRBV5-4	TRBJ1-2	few	CASSLVSQLNGYTF	TGTGCCAGCAGCTTGGTTAGCCAGCTGAATGGCTACACCTTC
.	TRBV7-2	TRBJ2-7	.	CASSLKSRGAGEQYF	TGTGCCAGCAGCTTAAAAAGTCGGGGGGCTGGCGAGCAGTACTTC
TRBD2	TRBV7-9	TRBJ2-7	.	CASSRTSGEAWGEQYF	TGTGCCAGCAGCCGGACTAGCGGGGAAGCTTGGGGCGAGCAGTACTTC
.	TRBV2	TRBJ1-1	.	CASRVGGTGTEAFF	TGTGCCAGCAGGGTCGGCGGGACGGGCACTGAAGCTTTCTTT
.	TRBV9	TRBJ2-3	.	CASSLMNGNTDTQYF	TGTGCCAGCAGCTTAATGAATGGGAACACAGATACGCAGTATTTT
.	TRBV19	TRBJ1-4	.	CASTLIGGGNEKLFF	TGTGCCAGTACCTTAATCGGGGGCGGAAATGAAAAACTGTTTTTT
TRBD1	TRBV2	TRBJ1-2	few	CASRPSSTGVSGYTF	TGTGCCAGCAGGCCCTCCTCGACAGGGGTGTCTGGCTACACCTTC
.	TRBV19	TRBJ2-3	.	CASSKNSQSTDTQYF	TGTGCCAGTAGTAAGAACTCCCAGAGCACAGATACGCAGTATTTT
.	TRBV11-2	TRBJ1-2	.	CASSLVGVLGYTF	TGTGCCAGCAGCTTAGTCGGGGTCCTTGGCTACACCTTC